The next 20 T cell receptor beta chains were all read from a single sample in a study of shared clonotypes between healthy human individuals (TCRdb year 2020). Libraries were constructed by the immunoSEQ multiplex PCR assay. Drawn from immuneACCESS, this table holds only the in-frame rearrangements with V and J called that TCRdb kept. Clones are partly lost; checked studies trace under half to an unresolved V gene and leave the rest unexplained. A total of around 480,000 clones appear in this sample, roughly 79% of them only once. The ten largest clones represent around 13% of the sample. Input material: PBMCs. The receptor set was obtained from a woman aged 40 to 49 in good health. Some clones in this sample may be carry-over from other donors' samples.

The CDR3 is CASSVRQGRAGELFF. The CDR3 bases are TGTGCCAGCAGTGTCCGTCAGGGTAGGGCCGGGGAGCTGTTTTTT. The chain employs TRBV2 and TRBJ2-2, with D possibly matching TRBD1 (5 bases). This CDR3 has 15 amino acids. Germline V CDR1 and CDR2: SNHLY, FYNNEI. Trimming stripped 4 bases from V and 6 bases from J, with 15 bases between.

This clone was seen more than once but under ten times. The genes are TRBV5-1 and TRBJ2-7; 8 positions match TRBD1. Germline V gene data show CDR1 as SGHRS and CDR2 as YFSETQ. J lost 3 bases, V lost 4 bases, and 3 bases had no gene match. The CDR3 has 13 amino acids. CDR3 sequence (DNA): TGCGCCAGCAGCGGCGGGACAGGCTACGAGCAGTACTTC. It encodes CASSGGTGYEQYF.

Remarks on this clone: Other DNA sequences in this specimen translate into the identical CDR3. This chain connects TRBV9 to TRBJ2-3; perhaps TRBD1 as D (6 bases). The CDR3 spans 12 residues. The germline gives CDR1 SGDLS, CDR2 YYNGEE. Trimming cost V 6 bases and J 1 base, with 6 bases left between them. The CDR3 loop reads CASTGGTDTQYF. The CDR3 region has the DNA TGTGCCAGCACAGGGGGCACAGATACGCAGTATTTT. The whole variable domain, filled in from reference TRBV9 and TRBJ2-3, reads DSGVTQTPKHLITATGQRVTLRCSPRSGDLSVYWYQQSLDQGLQFLIQYYNGEERAKGNILERFSAQQFPDLHSELNLSSLELGDSALYFCASTGGTDTQYFGPGTRLTVL.

The rearrangement uses TRBV6-1 and TRBJ1-2; no firm D call. Looked up from germline, CDR1 is MNHNS and CDR2 is SASEGT. Trimming pared 5 bases from V and 2 bases from J, leaving 9 bases between. The CDR3 is made up of 13 amino acids. The CDR3 DNA is TGTGCCAGCAGTCCACATTCGAACTATGGCTACACCTTC. Protein product: CASSPHSNYGYTF.

A single count supports this clone. The V call is TRBV7-6, the J call TRBJ2-2, with D perhaps TRBD1 (6 bases). The CDR3 totals 15 residues. Germline V gene data show CDR1 as SGHVS and CDR2 as FNYEAQ. The germline V and J ends were trimmed by 1 base and 4 bases, with 10 bases remaining between them. The CDR3 region has the DNA TGTGCCAGCAGCTTAGAGTGGACAGCCACCGGGGAGCTGTTTTTT. Translated: CASSLEWTATGELFF.

This rearrangement joins TRBV7-2 to TRBJ1-4; D gene unclear. CDR3 size: 17 residues. V dropped 1 base and J dropped 3 bases, with 15 bases sitting between them. CDR1 is SGHTA and CDR2 is FQGNSA in the germline V gene. The CDR3 region is CASSLDPLGGANEKLFF. The CDR3 DNA is TGTGCCAGCAGCTTAGACCCACTCGGAGGTGCTAATGAAAAACTGTTTTTT.

The V and J genes are TRBV7-2 and TRBJ2-7; possible D gene TRBD1, 7 bases. Germline-derived CDR1 and CDR2 are SGHTA and FQGNSA. Trimming took off 3 bases at V and 10 bases at J, with 13 bases between the two ends. The CDR3 spans 12 residues. In DNA, the CDR3 is TGTGCCAGCAGCTTCAGCCAGGGGGGACAGTACTTC. It codes for CASSFSQGGQYF.

The chain joins TRBV6-6 to TRBJ2-2; the D is unclear. The CDR3 consists of 14 residues. Trimming left V 4 bases short and J 3 bases short, with 9 bases between. CDR1 and CDR2 (germline): MNHNY, SVGAGI (reference sequence). CDR3 loop: CASSWAGDTGELFF. CDR3 in DNA: TGTGCCAGCAGTTGGGCAGGAGACACCGGGGAGCTGTTTTTT.

The rearrangement uses TRBV30 and TRBJ1-4; TRBD1 matches at 7 bases. Germline V gives CDR1 GTSNPN, CDR2 SVGIG (reference sequence). This CDR3 is 13 amino acids long. The V segment lost 7 bases and the J segment 3 bases; nucleotides outside the gene matches: 5. This CDR3 reads CALEGAANEKLFF. CDR3 in DNA: TGTGCCTTGGAGGGGGCAGCTAATGAAAAACTGTTTTTT.

With respect to this clone: With a much larger clone just one base away, this may be a read error. The chain has TRBV11-3 and TRBJ1-5; D gene unclear. Germline V gene lookup returns CDR1 SGHNT and CDR2 YENEEA. The CDR3 runs to 11 residues. V lost 3 bases to trimming and J lost 3 bases, with 0 bases between them. In DNA form, the CDR3 reads TGTGCCAGCAGCTTCAATCAGCCCCAGCATTTT. This gives the protein CASSFNQPQHF.

The chain is built from TRBV2 and TRBJ2-3, with 11 bases lining up with TRBD2. V gave up 5 bases and J gave up 6 bases; unmatched junction bases: 4. Germline lookup yields CDR1 SNHLY and CDR2 FYNNEI. CDR3 length: 14 residues. The CDR3 nucleotides read TGTGCCAGCAGTCAACTAGCGGGAGCGGATACGCAGTATTTT. Protein product: CASSQLAGADTQYF.

This sequence joins TRBV30 and TRBJ1-5; the match to TRBD1 covers 10 bases. The CDR3 has 15 residues. The J segment lost 5 bases and the V segment lost 1 base, leaving 5 bases of the junction unmatched. The germline V gene has CDR1 GTSNPN and CDR2 SVGIG (reference sequence). The CDR3 DNA is TGTGCCTGGAGTGCGGGACAGGGGTGGGATCAGCCCCAGCATTTT. Translation gives CAWSAGQGWDQPQHF.

The chain is built from TRBV6-1 and TRBJ2-7; D gene ambiguous. The germline gives CDR1 MNHNS, CDR2 SASEGT. This CDR3 has 13 residues. Trimming removed 3 bases from V and 3 bases from J, with 9 bases in between. The CDR3 is CASSEVYNYEQYF. The CDR3 nucleotides read TGTGCCAGCAGTGAGGTCTACAACTACGAGCAGTACTTC.

J is TRBJ2-7 and V is TRBV7-6; tentative D call: TRBD1 (5 bases). The CDR3 totals 15 residues. Looked up from germline, CDR1 is SGHVS and CDR2 is FNYEAQ. The V and J ends lost 1 base and 4 bases respectively, with 14 bases between them. The CDR3 sequence: CASSLDLGAGYEQYF. For the CDR3, the DNA is TGTGCCAGCAGCTTAGATTTAGGGGCAGGGTACGAGCAGTACTTC.

This chain uses TRBV27 with TRBJ1-1; the D is unclear. The CDR3 covers 13 residues. The V gene's germline CDR1 is MNHEY and CDR2 SMNVEV (reference sequence). V gave up 2 bases and J gave up 7 bases, with 11 bases separating them. The CDR3 reads CASSLGSAHEAFF. CDR3 DNA: TGTGCCAGCAGTTTAGGATCCGCCCATGAAGCTTTCTTT.

CDR3 nucleotides: TGTGCCAGCAGTGAAGTCCCCAGGGGGCGCGACGAGCAGTACTTC. Translating it yields CASSEVPRGRDEQYF. The chain combines TRBV2 with TRBJ2-7; TRBD1 matches at 8 bases. Unmatched junction bases numbered 7, after V lost 1 base and J lost 5 bases. The CDR3 loop spans 15 amino acids. The germline V gene encodes CDR1 SNHLY and CDR2 FYNNEI.

Worth noting for this clone: A far larger clone is off by one base, so a read error is likely. This sequence joins TRBV5-1 and TRBJ1-2, with D unresolved. The germline gives CDR1 SGHRS, CDR2 YFSETQ. The CDR3 sequence is 12 residues long. The V and J ends lost 0 bases and 9 bases respectively, with 9 bases between them. The CDR3: CASSLGSLCYTF. The CDR3 nucleotides are TGCGCCAGCAGCTTGGGGTCGTTGTGCTACACCTTC.

V usage is TRBV30 and J usage is TRBJ2-1; the match to TRBD2 covers 11 bases. There are 13 residues in the CDR3. The J segment lost 6 bases and the V segment lost 3 bases, leaving 1 base of the junction unmatched. Germline loops: CDR1 GTSNPN, CDR2 SVGIG (reference sequence). The CDR3 loop is CAWRTSGTNEQFF. The CDR3 DNA is TGTGCCTGGAGGACTAGCGGGACCAATGAGCAGTTCTTC.

The V and J genes are TRBV12-5 and TRBJ2-2; 12 bases are shared with TRBD2. Germline lookup yields CDR1 LGHNT and CDR2 FRNRAP. The CDR3 consists of 19 residues. The junction had 9 bases not matched to a gene; V was cut back by 0 bases and J by 4 bases. The CDR3 region is CASGLVLAGGPPGTGELFF. CDR3 coding DNA: TGTGCTAGTGGTTTGGTCCTAGCGGGAGGGCCCCCGGGCACCGGGGAGCTGTTTTTT.

The V gene is TRBV19, the J gene TRBJ1-1; 7 bases are a match to TRBD1. In germline, CDR1 is LNHDA, CDR2 SQIVND (reference sequence). The CDR3 runs 14 residues. V was clipped by 4 bases and J by 7 bases; unmatched bases: 9. CDR3 nucleotides: TGTGCCAGTAGTAAAAGAGACAGGGAAGTTGAAGCTTTCTTT. Its translation is CASSKRDREVEAFF.